This T cell receptor (beta chain) was profiled in a study of lymphopenia after photon versus proton radiotherapy. Study-wide points: After the lymphocyte nadir, photon-treated repertoires showed oligoclonal expansion, especially of CD8+ Temra cells. Relative stability marked proton patients; photon patients lost diversity and naive cells. In patients who died, overall survival fell as post-nadir TCR diversity dropped more.

As concerns this clone: Its specificity is unknown.

Measured with immunoSEQ multiplex PCR; TCRdb has only the in-frame clones, and not every one. Here the sample spans more than 15,000 clones, approximately 84% being singletons. The CDR3 consists of 18 residues. The V gene end was trimmed by 1 base and the J gene end by 4 bases; junction bases not matched to a gene: 13. Germline V gene lookup returns CDR1 SGHVS and CDR2 FQNEAQ. The receptor was isolated from a woman aged 45-60 years with pancreatic cancer. This chain uses TRBV7-8 with TRBJ2-7; 10 bases line up with TRBD2. Material: peripheral blood, obtained from a patient treated with photon-based radiotherapy. This CDR3 reads CASSLVSGTSVEGYEQYF. In nucleotides, the CDR3 is TGTGCCAGCAGCTTAGTCTCCGGGACTAGCGTCGAGGGGTACGAGCAGTACTTC.